The 30 T cell receptor beta chains given below trace back to one sample, sequenced in a study of PD-1 blockade in classical Hodgkin lymphoma. In every patient, relapse followed autologous stem cell transplantation, while exposure to brentuximab vedotin differed. Sequenced by immunoSEQ multiplex PCR; TCRdb stores in-frame clones only, minus some. The top ten hold about 35% of the sample, which has around 4,000 clones, 80% seen once. The source was peripheral blood mononuclear cells (PBMCs), collected at baseline. These receptor sequences come from a human donor with classical Hodgkin lymphoma.

As regards this clone: The junction differs from germline at one of its ends, possibly a read error. V usage is TRBV5-1 and J usage is TRBJ2-7; 7 positions agree with TRBD1. Germline CDR1 is SGHRS and CDR2 is YFSETQ. CDR3 length equals 14 residues. CDR3 protein: CAGSPRQGDYEQYF. The CDR3 coding sequence is TGCGCCGGCAGCCCGCGACAGGGCGACTACGAGCAGTACTTC.

This clone has a handful of counts. The V gene is TRBV28, the J gene TRBJ1-4; the D gene is possibly TRBD1 (5 bases). Germline V gives CDR1 MDHEN, CDR2 SYDVKM. This CDR3 is 14 amino acids long. V was shortened by 5 bases and J by 3 bases, with 10 bases between the two germline ends. CDR3 sequence (DNA): TGTGCCAGCAGTCCCGGGACGCCTAATGAAAAACTGTTTTTT. It specifies CASSPGTPNEKLFF.

V usage is TRBV6-4 and J usage is TRBJ2-1; a weak D match, TRBD1 (6 bases). V lost 4 bases and J lost 6, with 10 bases in between. The CDR3 totals 13 residues. Germline loops: CDR1 MRHNA, CDR2 SNTAGT. The CDR3 DNA reads TGTGCCAGCAGTGGCCTCAGGGGCAATGAGCAGTTCTTC. It encodes CASSGLRGNEQFF.

The chain has TRBV7-8 and TRBJ2-7, with 14 bases lining up with TRBD2. CDR3 size: 19 residues. Trimming cost V 1 base and J 0 bases; bases outside gene matches: 8. Germline CDR1 is SGHVS and CDR2 is FQNEAQ. The CDR3 region is CASSLGTGTSGGNSYEQYF. DNA for the CDR3: TGTGCCAGCAGCTTAGGTACCGGGACTAGCGGGGGCAACTCCTACGAGCAGTACTTC. Full variable domain (remainder filled in from reference TRBV7-8 and TRBJ2-7): GAGVSQSPRYKVAKRGQDVALRCDPISGHVSLFWYQQALGQGPEFLTYFQNEAQLDKSGLPSDRFFAERPEGSVSTLKIQRTQQEDSAVYLCASSLGTGTSGGNSYEQYFGPGTRLTVT.

The chain combines TRBV11-2 with TRBJ2-3, with TRBD2 as a possible D gene (5 bases). Trimming cost V 0 bases and J 10 bases, with 14 bases left between them. This CDR3 comprises 14 residues. Germline V gives CDR1 SGHAT, CDR2 FQNNGV. The CDR3 DNA follows: TGTGCCAGCAGCTTAGAATATGCGGGCCAAGCGCAGTATTTT. This gives the protein CASSLEYAGQAQYF.

The chain recombines TRBV5-1 with TRBJ2-5; weak D call: TRBD2 (5 bases). Trimming took off 1 base at V and 1 base at J, with 20 bases between the two ends. This CDR3 has 18 amino acids. Per the germline V gene, CDR1 is SGHRS and CDR2 is YFSETQ. In DNA form, the CDR3 reads TGCGCCAGCAGCTTGCGGCGGGCTCAACAACTGGGCCAAGAGACCCAGTACTTC. This sequence encodes CASSLRRAQQLGQETQYF.

This clone was seen only a few times. J is TRBJ1-1 and V is TRBV2; D remains ambiguous. Germline values: CDR1 SNHLY, CDR2 FYNNEI. Deletions cut 6 bases from V and 0 bases from J, with 11 bases between. The CDR3 runs 14 residues. The CDR3 coding sequence is TGTGCCAGCAGCCCCAGCAGGCTGAACACTGAAGCTTTCTTT. Its translation: CASSPSRLNTEAFF.

The CDR3 nucleotides are TGTGCCAGCAGTTTATGGGGACAGCAAGAGACCCAGTACTTC. It yields the protein CASSLWGQQETQYF. V gene TRBV28 combines with J gene TRBJ2-5; 7 bases align to TRBD1. The CDR3 contains 14 residues. The germline gives CDR1 MDHEN, CDR2 SYDVKM. With V trimmed by 0 bases and J by 2 bases, 0 bases remained unmatched.

The CDR3 reads CASRDRGQPQHF. As DNA, the CDR3 is TGTGCCAGCAGGGACAGGGGCCAGCCCCAGCATTTT. The chain uses TRBV6-5 and TRBJ1-5; the match to TRBD1 covers 9 bases. CDR3 size: 12 residues. V trimming: 6 bases; J trimming: 7 bases; junction bases outside the gene matches: 1. Germline V gives CDR1 MNHEY, CDR2 SVGAGI.

The chain carries TRBV11-2 and TRBJ2-7; D possibly corresponds to TRBD2 (6 bases). The CDR3 is 16 amino acids. In germline, CDR1 is SGHAT, CDR2 FQNNGV. V lost 0 bases, J lost 2 bases, and 14 bases lay in between. CDR3 in DNA: TGTGCCAGCAGCTTAGACCCCGGGGGTGCGGCCTACGAGCAGTACTTC. Its translation: CASSLDPGGAAYEQYF. The full variable domain, its missing parts supplied by reference TRBV11-2 and TRBJ2-7, is EAGVAQSPRYKIIEKRQSVAFWCNPISGHATLYWYQQILGQGPKLLIQFQNNGVVDDSQLPKDRFSAERLKGVDSTLKIQPAKLEDSAVYLCASSLDPGGAAYEQYFGPGTRLTVT.

CDR3 coding DNA: TGTGCCAGCAGTCTCGGGCCTGCGGGGGCAGATACGCAGTATTTT. It yields the protein CASSLGPAGADTQYF. The V gene is TRBV6-5, the J gene TRBJ2-3; 7 bases line up with TRBD2. CDR1 and CDR2 (germline): MNHEY, SVGAGI. This CDR3 contains 15 residues. V was clipped by 5 bases and J by 4 bases; unmatched bases: 9.

The rearrangement uses TRBV29-1 and TRBJ2-1; no firm D call. V lost 4 bases and J lost 7, with 5 bases in between. The germline CDR1 and CDR2 sequences are SQVTM and ANQGSEA. The CDR3 totals 10 residues. CDR3 DNA sequence: TGCAGCGTTGCGAATAATGAGCAGTTCTTC. Translation gives CSVANNEQFF.

In this sample, this clone turned up a few times. The chain is built from TRBV30 and TRBJ1-1, with a weak D call TRBD1 (5 bases). V lost 5 bases and J 4 bases, leaving 11 bases between the germline ends. The V gene's germline CDR1 is GTSNPN and CDR2 SVGIG (reference sequence). This CDR3 comprises 12 residues. The CDR3 loop reads CAWQGLLTEAFF. In DNA, the CDR3 is TGTGCCTGGCAGGGCTTGCTCACTGAAGCTTTCTTT. The variable domain in full, completed from reference TRBV30 and TRBJ1-1, reads SQTIHQWPATLVQPVGSPLSLECTVEGTSNPNLYWYRQAAGRGLQLLFYSVGIGQISSEVPQNLSASRPQDRQFILSSKKLLLSDSGFYLCAWQGLLTEAFFGQGTRLTVV.

The chain joins TRBV29-1 to TRBJ1-2, with D unresolved. Germline V gene data show CDR1 as SQVTM and CDR2 as ANQGSEA. Trimming took 4 bases from V and 3 from J, leaving 6 bases between them. This CDR3 region has 11 residues. The CDR3 spells CSVAAYYGYTF. Here the CDR3 DNA reads TGCAGCGTTGCTGCATACTATGGCTACACCTTC.

J is TRBJ2-7 and V is TRBV7-8; D tentatively fits TRBD1 or TRBD2 (5 bases each). This CDR3 contains 14 residues. Deletions cut 4 bases from V and 4 bases from J, with 14 bases between. Germline V lookup: CDR1 SGHVS, CDR2 FQNEAQ. The DNA for the CDR3 is TGTGCCAGCAGCTGGGGGAGCCCCGGATACGAGCAGTACTTC. As protein: CASSWGSPGYEQYF.

The chain couples TRBV30 to TRBJ1-3; 8 bases line up with TRBD1. Germline-derived CDR1 and CDR2 are GTSNPN and SVGIG (reference sequence). CDR3 length: 12 amino acids. The J segment lost 9 bases and the V segment lost 1 base, leaving 2 bases of the junction unmatched. CDR3 coding DNA: TGTGCCTGGAGTGCAGGACAGGGCACCATATATTTT. It specifies CAWSAGQGTIYF.

This clone is classed as hyperexpanded. The genes are TRBV2 and TRBJ2-1, with no clear D. The CDR3 has 14 residues. V gave up 7 bases and J gave up 2 bases, with 12 bases separating them. The germline V gene has CDR1 SNHLY and CDR2 FYNNEI. Written as DNA, the CDR3 is TGTGCCAGCACAAGTACCGGGCCCTACAATGAGCAGTTCTTC. Translating gives CASTSTGPYNEQFF.

V gene TRBV5-5 combines with J gene TRBJ1-2; weak D call: TRBD1 (5 bases). The CDR3 has 19 amino acids. The V gene's germline CDR1 is SGHKS and CDR2 YYEKEE (reference sequence). V dropped 0 bases and J dropped 0 bases, with 21 bases sitting between them. The CDR3 DNA follows: TGTGCCAGCAGCTTGGGCTTCAAACGTGGAGGGGACTCTAACTATGGCTACACCTTC. As protein: CASSLGFKRGGDSNYGYTF.

This clone has just a few counts. This chain connects TRBV28 to TRBJ2-7; D not resolved. Trimming removed 3 bases at V and 4 bases at J, with 13 bases between. Germline lookup yields CDR1 MDHEN and CDR2 SYDVKM. There are 14 residues in the CDR3. The CDR3 is CASSFTGVGYEQYF. The CDR3 DNA is TGTGCCAGCAGTTTTACTGGGGTGGGTTACGAGCAGTACTTC.

Comments on this clone: Other DNA variants within this sample encode the same CDR3. The J gene is TRBJ2-7, the V gene TRBV6-5; 8 nucleotides align to TRBD1. This CDR3 contains 15 residues. Germline loops: CDR1 MNHEY, CDR2 SVGAGI. J gave up 5 bases and V 6 bases, and 12 bases lay outside the gene matches. CDR3 bases: TGTGCCAGCAGACCTACCCCGACAGGGGTAAACGAGCAGTACTTC. Translation gives CASRPTPTGVNEQYF.

The chain has TRBV5-8 and TRBJ2-1; D tentatively fits TRBD1 or TRBD2 (5 bases each). The CDR3 has 14 amino acids. CDR1 SGHTS and CDR2 YDEGEE come from the germline V gene. Between the trimmed V and J ends, which lost 3 bases and 11 bases, there was a span of 18 bases. The chain's CDR3 is CASSSRDGLGKQFF. CDR3 nucleotides: TGTGCCAGCAGCTCGAGGGACGGTCTAGGGAAGCAGTTCTTC.

The chain combines TRBV6-5 with TRBJ2-5; 12 bases fit TRBD2. Germline CDR1 MNHEY, CDR2 SVGAGI. The ends lost 8 bases at V and 5 bases at J; junction bases unmatched: 9. The CDR3 totals 15 residues. The CDR3 sequence is CASRTSGNVRETQYF. CDR3 bases: TGTGCCAGCCGGACTAGCGGGAATGTACGGGAGACCCAGTACTTC.

This clone was seen once. The chain recombines TRBV5-8 with TRBJ1-2; D unclear. Trimming pared 5 bases from V and 8 bases from J, leaving 16 bases between. CDR3 length equals 13 residues. CDR1 SGHTS and CDR2 YDEGEE come from the germline V gene. The CDR3 reads CASRRDQQTGYTF. In nucleotides, the CDR3 is TGTGCCAGCAGGAGAGATCAACAGACGGGCTACACCTTC.

The chain couples TRBV5-4 to TRBJ2-4; 9 bases align to TRBD2. The CDR3 consists of 18 residues. Looked up from germline, CDR1 is SGHNT and CDR2 is YYREEE (reference sequence). V lost 2 bases to trimming and J lost 5 bases; unmatched junction nucleotides: 14. For the CDR3, the DNA is TGTGCCAGCAGCTTCTCTACCTTAAGCGGGGGGCCGCAAAACATTCAGTACTTC. Amino acids: CASSFSTLSGGPQNIQYF.

The chain uses TRBV21-1 and TRBJ2-7; TRBD1 is the table's D call, not checked against the DNA. TRBV21-1 is marked as a pseudogene. This CDR3 has 17 residues. The CDR3 DNA is TGTGCCAGCAGGCTAAGAGGAGGACAGTGGTTCTCCTACGAGCAGTACTTC. Translated: CASRLRGGQWFSYEQYF.

This clone has a single count. The rearrangement links TRBV11-2 to TRBJ1-4; the match to TRBD1 covers 12 bases. From germline, CDR1 is SGHAT and CDR2 FQNNGV. CDR3 length: 15 residues. The junction had 4 bases not matched to a gene; V was cut back by 3 bases and J by 8 bases. The CDR3 nucleotides read TGTGCCAGCAGCTTGGGGACAGGGGGCGACGAAAAACTGTTTTTT. This sequence encodes CASSLGTGGDEKLFF.

V usage is TRBV7-8 and J usage is TRBJ1-5, with 7 bases that match TRBD1. The CDR3 has 14 amino acids. The V gene's germline CDR1 is SGHVS and CDR2 FQNEAQ. V dropped 5 bases and J dropped 11; count of bases not matched to a gene: 12. The CDR3 loop reads CASSLRQGGGSQHF. The DNA of the CDR3 is TGTGCCAGCAGCCTTCGACAGGGTGGCGGGTCCCAGCATTTT.

The chain is built from TRBV5-1 and TRBJ2-1; D unresolved. This CDR3 comprises 16 residues. V gave up 3 bases and J gave up 0 bases, with 13 bases separating them. CDR1 is SGHRS and CDR2 is YFSETQ in the germline V gene. The CDR3 reads CASSSSLGSSYNEQFF. The CDR3 nucleotides read TGCGCCAGCAGCTCATCATTGGGTAGCTCCTACAATGAGCAGTTCTTC.

This clone was detected only once. Written as DNA, the CDR3 is TGTGCCATCAGGGAGAAACAGGTGAACACTGAAGCTTTCTTT. As protein: CAIREKQVNTEAFF. J is TRBJ1-1 and V is TRBV10-3; TRBD1 is a possible D gene (5 bases). This CDR3 has 14 amino acids. V was clipped by 6 bases and J by 0 bases, with 11 bases between them. Per germline, CDR1 ENHRY and CDR2 SYGVKD.

This rearrangement joins TRBV6-6 to TRBJ2-2; 8 nucleotides line up with TRBD2. CDR3 length: 14 residues. V shed 7 bases, J shed 7 bases, and the junction held 8 bases outside the gene matches. The germline CDR1 and CDR2 sequences are MNHNY and SVGAGI (reference sequence). The CDR3 is CASKNSGVGGELFF. The CDR3 nucleotides are TGTGCCAGCAAGAATAGCGGGGTGGGCGGGGAGCTGTTTTTT.